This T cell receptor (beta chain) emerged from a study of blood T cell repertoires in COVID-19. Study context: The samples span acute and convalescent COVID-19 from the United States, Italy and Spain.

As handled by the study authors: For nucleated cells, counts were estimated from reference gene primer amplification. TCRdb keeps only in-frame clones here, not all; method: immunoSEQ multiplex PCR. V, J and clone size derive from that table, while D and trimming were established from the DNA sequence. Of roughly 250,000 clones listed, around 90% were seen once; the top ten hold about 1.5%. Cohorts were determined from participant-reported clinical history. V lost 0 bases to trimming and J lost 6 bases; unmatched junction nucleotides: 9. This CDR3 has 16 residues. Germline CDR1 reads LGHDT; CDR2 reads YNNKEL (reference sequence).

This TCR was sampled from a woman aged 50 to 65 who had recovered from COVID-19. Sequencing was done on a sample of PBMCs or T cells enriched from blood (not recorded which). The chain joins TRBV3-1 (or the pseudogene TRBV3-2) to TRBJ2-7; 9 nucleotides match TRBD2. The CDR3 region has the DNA TGTGCCAGCAGCCAAGATCGTAAGCGGGGGGTTTTCGAGCAGTACTTC. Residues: CASSQDRKRGVFEQYF.